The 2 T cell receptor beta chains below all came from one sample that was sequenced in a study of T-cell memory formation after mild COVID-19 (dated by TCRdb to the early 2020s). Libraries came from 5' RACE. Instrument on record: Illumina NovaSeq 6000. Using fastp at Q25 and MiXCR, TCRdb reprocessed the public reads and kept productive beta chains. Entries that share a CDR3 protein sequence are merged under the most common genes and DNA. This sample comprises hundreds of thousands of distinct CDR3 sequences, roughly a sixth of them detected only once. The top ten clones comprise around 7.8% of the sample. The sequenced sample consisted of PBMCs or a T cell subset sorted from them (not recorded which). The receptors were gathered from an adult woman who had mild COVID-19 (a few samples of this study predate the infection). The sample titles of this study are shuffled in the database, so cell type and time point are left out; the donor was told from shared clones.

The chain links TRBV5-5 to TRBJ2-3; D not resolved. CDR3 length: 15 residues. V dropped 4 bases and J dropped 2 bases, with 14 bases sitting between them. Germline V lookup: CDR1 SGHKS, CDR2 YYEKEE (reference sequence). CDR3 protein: CASSPTFSYTDTQYF. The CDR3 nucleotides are TGTGCCAGCAGCCCCACCTTCAGTTACACAGATACGCAGTATTTT.

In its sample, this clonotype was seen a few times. The CDR3 region is CASSLVRSADQPQHF. CDR3 sequence (DNA): TGTGCCAGCAGTTTAGTGCGGTCAGCAGATCAGCCCCAGCATTTT. The chain recombines TRBV12-3 or TRBV12-4 with TRBJ1-5; no clear D gene. This CDR3 is 15 amino acids long. V lost 1 base to trimming and J lost 5 bases, with 12 bases between them.